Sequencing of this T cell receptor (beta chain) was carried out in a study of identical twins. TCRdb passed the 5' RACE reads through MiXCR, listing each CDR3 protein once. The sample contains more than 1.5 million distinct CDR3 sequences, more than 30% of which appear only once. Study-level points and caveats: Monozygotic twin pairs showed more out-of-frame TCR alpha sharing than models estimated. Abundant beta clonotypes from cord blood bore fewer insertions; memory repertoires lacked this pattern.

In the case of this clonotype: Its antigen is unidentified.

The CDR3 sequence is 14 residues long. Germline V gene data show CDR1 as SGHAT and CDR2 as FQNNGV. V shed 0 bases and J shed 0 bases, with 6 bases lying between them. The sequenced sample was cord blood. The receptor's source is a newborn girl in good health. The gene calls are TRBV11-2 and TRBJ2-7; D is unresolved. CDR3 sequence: CASSLDLTSYEQYF. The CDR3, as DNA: TGTGCCAGCAGCTTAGATTTGACCTCCTACGAGCAGTACTTC.